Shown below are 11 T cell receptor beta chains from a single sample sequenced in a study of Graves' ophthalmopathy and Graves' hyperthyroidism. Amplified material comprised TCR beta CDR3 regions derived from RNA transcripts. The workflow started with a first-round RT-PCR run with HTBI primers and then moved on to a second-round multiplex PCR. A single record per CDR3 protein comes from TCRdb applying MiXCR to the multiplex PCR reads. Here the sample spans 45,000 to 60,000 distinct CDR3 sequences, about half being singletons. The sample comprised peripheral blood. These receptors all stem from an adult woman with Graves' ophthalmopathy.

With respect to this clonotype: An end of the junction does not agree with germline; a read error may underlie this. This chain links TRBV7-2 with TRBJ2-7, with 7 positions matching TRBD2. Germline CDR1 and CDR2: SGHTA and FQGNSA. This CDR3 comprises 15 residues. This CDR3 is CASSRTSRGSSEQHF. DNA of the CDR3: TGTGCCAGCAGCAGGACTAGTCGAGGCTCCTCCGAGCAGCACTTC.

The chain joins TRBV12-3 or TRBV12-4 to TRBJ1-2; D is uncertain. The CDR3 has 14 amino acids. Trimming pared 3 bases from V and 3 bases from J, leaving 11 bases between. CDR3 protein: CASSLNRGYYGYTF. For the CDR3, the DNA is TGTGCCAGCAGTTTGAACCGCGGCTACTATGGCTACACCTTC.

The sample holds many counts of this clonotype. Written as DNA, the CDR3 is TGTGCCAGCAGTGACCGGGGCGACTATGGCTACACCTTC. Protein: CASSDRGDYGYTF. The chain links TRBV12-3 or TRBV12-4 to TRBJ1-2, with D perhaps TRBD1 (5 bases). The ends were cut back, 5 bases at V and 3 bases at J, with 10 bases in the middle. This CDR3 spans 13 amino acids.

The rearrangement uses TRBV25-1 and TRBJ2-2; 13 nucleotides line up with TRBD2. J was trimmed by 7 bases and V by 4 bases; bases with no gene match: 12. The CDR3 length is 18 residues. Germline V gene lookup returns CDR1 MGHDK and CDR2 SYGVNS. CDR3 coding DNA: TGTGCCAGCAGTGTCGACACCGGGACTAGCGGGACGATCGGGGAGCTGTTTTTT. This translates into CASSVDTGTSGTIGELFF. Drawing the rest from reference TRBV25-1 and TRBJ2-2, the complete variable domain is EADIYQTPRYLVIGTGKKITLECSQTMGHDKMYWYQQDPGMELHLIHYSYGVNSTEKGDLSSESTVSRIRTEHFPLTLESARPSHTSQYLCASSVDTGTSGTIGELFFGEGSRLTVL.

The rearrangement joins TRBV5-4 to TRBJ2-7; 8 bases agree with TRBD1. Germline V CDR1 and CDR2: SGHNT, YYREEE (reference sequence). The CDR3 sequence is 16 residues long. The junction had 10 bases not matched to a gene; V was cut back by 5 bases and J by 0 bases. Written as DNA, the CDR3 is TGTGCCAGCAGTGTTGGATGGACAGGGAGCTCCTACGAGCAGTACTTC. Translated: CASSVGWTGSSYEQYF.

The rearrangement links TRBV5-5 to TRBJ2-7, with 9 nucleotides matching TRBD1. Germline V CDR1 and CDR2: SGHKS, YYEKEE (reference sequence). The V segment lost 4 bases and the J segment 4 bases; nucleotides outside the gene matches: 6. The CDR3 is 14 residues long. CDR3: CASSVDRGWYEQYF. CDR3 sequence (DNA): TGTGCCAGCAGCGTCGACAGGGGGTGGTACGAGCAGTACTTC.

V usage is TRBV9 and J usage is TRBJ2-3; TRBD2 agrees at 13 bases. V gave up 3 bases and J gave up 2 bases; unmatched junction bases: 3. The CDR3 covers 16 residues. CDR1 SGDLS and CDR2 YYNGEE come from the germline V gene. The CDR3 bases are TGTGCCAGCAGCGCCACTAGCGGGGGGGACACAGATACGCAGTATTTT. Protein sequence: CASSATSGGDTDTQYF.

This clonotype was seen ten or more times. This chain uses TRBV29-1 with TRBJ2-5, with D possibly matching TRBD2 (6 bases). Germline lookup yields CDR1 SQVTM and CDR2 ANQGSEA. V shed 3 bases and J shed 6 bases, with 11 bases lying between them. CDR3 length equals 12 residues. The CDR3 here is CSVEEGVQTQYF. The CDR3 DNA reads TGCAGCGTTGAGGAGGGTGTCCAGACCCAGTACTTC.

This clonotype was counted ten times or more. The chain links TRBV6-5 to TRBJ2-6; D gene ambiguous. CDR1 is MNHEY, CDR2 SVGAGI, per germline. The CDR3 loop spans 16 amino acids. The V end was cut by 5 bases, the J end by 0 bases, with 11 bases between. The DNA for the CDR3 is TGTGCCAGCAGTCTTTGGATGGGCTCTGGGGCCAACGTCCTGACTTTC. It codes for CASSLWMGSGANVLTF.

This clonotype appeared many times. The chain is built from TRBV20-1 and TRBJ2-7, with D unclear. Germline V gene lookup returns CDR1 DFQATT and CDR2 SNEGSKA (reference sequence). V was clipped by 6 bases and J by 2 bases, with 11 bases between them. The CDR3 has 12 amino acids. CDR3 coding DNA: TGCAGTGCGCGCAACGGGCCCTACGAGCAGTACTTC. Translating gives CSARNGPYEQYF.

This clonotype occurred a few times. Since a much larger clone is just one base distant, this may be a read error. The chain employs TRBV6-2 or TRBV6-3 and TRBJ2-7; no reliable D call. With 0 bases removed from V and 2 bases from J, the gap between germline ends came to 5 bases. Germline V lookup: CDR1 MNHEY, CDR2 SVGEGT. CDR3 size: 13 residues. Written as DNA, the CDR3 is TGTGCCAGCAGTTACTCGCTTGCCTACGAGCAGTACTTC. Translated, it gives CASSYSLAYEQYF.